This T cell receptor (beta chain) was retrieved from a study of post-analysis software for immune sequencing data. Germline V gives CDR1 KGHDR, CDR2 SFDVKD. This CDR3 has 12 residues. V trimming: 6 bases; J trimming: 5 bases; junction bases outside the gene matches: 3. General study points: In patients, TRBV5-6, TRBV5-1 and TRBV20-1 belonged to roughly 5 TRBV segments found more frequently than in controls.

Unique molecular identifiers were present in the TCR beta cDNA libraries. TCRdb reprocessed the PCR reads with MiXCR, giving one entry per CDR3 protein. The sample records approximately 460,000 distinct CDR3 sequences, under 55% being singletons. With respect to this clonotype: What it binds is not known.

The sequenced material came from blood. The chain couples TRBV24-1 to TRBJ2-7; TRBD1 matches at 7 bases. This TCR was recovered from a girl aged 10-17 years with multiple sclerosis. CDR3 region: CATSRQGDEQYF. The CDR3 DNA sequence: TGTGCCACCAGTAGACAGGGCGACGAGCAGTACTTC.